This T cell receptor (beta chain) was sequenced during a study of pediatric ulcerative colitis. This CDR3 contains 15 residues. Germline assignment: CDR1 MNHEY and CDR2 SVGAGI. V shed 6 bases, J shed 4 bases, and the junction held 11 bases outside the gene matches. General study results and limits: Ulcerative colitis patients shared more blood-rectal clones than controls. In rectum, acute severe colitis had expanded clones and less diversity. A couple of patients' blood samples yielded substantially fewer templates.

The survey-level immunoSEQ assay was used. Profiling relied on immunoSEQ multiplex PCR, and the TCRdb table lists in-frame clones only, not all of them. Here the sample spans tens of thousands of clones, 83% being singletons. Of note for this clone: Its target is unknown.

The receptor comes from a girl between 10 and 17 years old with moderate ulcerative colitis. Sequencing was done on a sample of blood. V is TRBV6-5 and J is TRBJ1-1, with TRBD1 matching over 7 bases. CDR3 coding DNA: TGTGCCAGCAGCTCCCAGGGGGTTTGGGGCACTGAAGCTTTCTTT. This codes for CASSSQGVWGTEAFF.